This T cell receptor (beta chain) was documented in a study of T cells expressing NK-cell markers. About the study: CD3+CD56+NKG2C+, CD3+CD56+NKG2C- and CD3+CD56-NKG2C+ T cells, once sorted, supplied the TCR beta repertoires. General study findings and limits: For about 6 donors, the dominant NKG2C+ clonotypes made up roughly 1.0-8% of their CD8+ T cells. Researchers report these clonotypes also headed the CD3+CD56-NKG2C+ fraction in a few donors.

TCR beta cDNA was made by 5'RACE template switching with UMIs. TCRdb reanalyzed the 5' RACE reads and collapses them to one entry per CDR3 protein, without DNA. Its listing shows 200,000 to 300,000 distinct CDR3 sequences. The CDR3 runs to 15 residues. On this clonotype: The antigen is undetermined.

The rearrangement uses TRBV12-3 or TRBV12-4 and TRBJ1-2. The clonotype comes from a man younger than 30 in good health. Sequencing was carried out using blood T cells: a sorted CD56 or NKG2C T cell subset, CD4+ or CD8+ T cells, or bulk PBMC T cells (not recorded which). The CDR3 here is CASSRGQGPYYGYTF.